The next 28 T cell receptor beta chains were all read from a single sample in a study of blood T cell repertoires in COVID-19. The method was immunoSEQ multiplex PCR; TCRdb's version includes in-frame clones alone and lacks a portion of them. The sample shows under 300,000 clones, 65% to 85% of them seen only once. Sequencing was done on a sample of peripheral blood. These receptors were collected from a middle-aged woman who had recovered from COVID-19.

V is TRBV9 and J is TRBJ1-2; D is unresolved. V gave up 0 bases and J gave up 8 bases, with 11 bases separating them. The CDR3 consists of 13 residues. Germline CDR1 reads SGDLS; CDR2 reads YYNGEE. The CDR3 loop is CASSVEFEGGYTF. The CDR3 DNA follows: TGTGCCAGCAGCGTAGAGTTTGAGGGAGGCTACACCTTC.

The chain combines TRBV13 with TRBJ2-5; 12 bases line up with TRBD2. V shed 0 bases, J shed 0 bases, and the junction held 8 bases outside the gene matches. The CDR3 is made up of 19 amino acids. Looked up from germline, CDR1 is PRHDT and CDR2 is FYEKMQ (reference sequence). For the CDR3, the DNA is TGTGCCAGCAGCTTAGGCTCACTAGCGGGGGGATTGTACCAAGAGACCCAGTACTTC. Its protein product is CASSLGSLAGGLYQETQYF.

The chain carries TRBV6-6 and TRBJ1-2; TRBD1 matches 9 bases. Per germline, CDR1 MNHNY and CDR2 SVGAGI (reference sequence). V shed 6 bases, J shed 4 bases, and the junction held 6 bases outside the gene matches. The CDR3 extends over 14 amino acids. The CDR3 DNA reads TGTGCCAGCAGCAACGACAGGGGGGGCTATGGCTACACCTTC. Translating it yields CASSNDRGGYGYTF.

The V gene is TRBV19, the J gene TRBJ1-2, with D perhaps TRBD1 (5 bases). Germline CDR1 LNHDA, CDR2 SQIVND (reference sequence). V was clipped by 7 bases and J by 4 bases, with 13 bases between them. The CDR3 spans 13 residues. CDR3 region: CASTGEWIYGYTF. The CDR3 region has the DNA TGTGCCAGTACGGGGGAATGGATCTATGGCTACACCTTC.

This clone came up once. The chain has TRBV7-9 and TRBJ2-5; no firm D call. Trimming took off 0 bases at V and 5 bases at J, with 7 bases between the two ends. CDR3 length equals 13 residues. Per germline, CDR1 SEHNR and CDR2 FQNEAQ (reference sequence). CDR3 in amino acids: CASSLAARETQYF. CDR3 bases: TGTGCCAGCAGCTTAGCAGCTCGGGAGACCCAGTACTTC.

The chain employs TRBV9 and TRBJ2-1; 8 nucleotides line up with TRBD2. The CDR3 sequence is 15 residues long. V dropped 0 bases and J dropped 3; count of bases not matched to a gene: 2. CDR1 is SGDLS, CDR2 YYNGEE, per germline. The CDR3 reads CASSVGSGGYNEQFF. Here the CDR3 DNA reads TGTGCCAGCAGCGTAGGAAGCGGGGGCTACAATGAGCAGTTCTTC.

J is TRBJ2-7 and V is TRBV6-7; a possible D gene is TRBD1 (6 bases). TRBV6-7 is flagged as an ORF with uncertain function. V shed 0 bases and J shed 6 bases, with 15 bases lying between them. The CDR3 sequence is 15 residues long. The CDR3 region has the DNA TGTGCCAGCAGTTACTCGGTTCGACAGGCTTCCGAGCAGTACTTC. It translates to CASSYSVRQASEQYF.

This clone occurred once. This chain connects TRBV11-1 to TRBJ2-1; TRBD1 aligns across 8 bases. CDR3 length: 15 amino acids. V dropped 2 bases and J dropped 4; count of bases not matched to a gene: 4. CDR1 and CDR2 (germline): SGHAT, FQDESV (reference sequence). CDR3 region: CASSLTRTGYNEQFF. The CDR3 DNA reads as TGTGCCAGCAGCTTAACCCGGACAGGGTACAATGAGCAGTTCTTC.

This sequence joins TRBV28 and TRBJ1-2, with 7 bases fitting TRBD1. The junction had 8 bases not matched to a gene; V was cut back by 6 bases and J by 4 bases. Germline V gene sequence: CDR1 MDHEN, CDR2 SYDVKM. This CDR3 has 14 residues. The CDR3 region is CASSTGTDSYGYTF. The CDR3 DNA follows: TGTGCCAGCAGCACGGGGACAGACAGCTATGGCTACACCTTC.

This clone occurred a few times. The CDR3 DNA reads TGTGCCAGCAGCCCAGATCGCGGCAAAAACATTCAGTACTTC. Translation: CASSPDRGKNIQYF. The chain is built from TRBV11-1 and TRBJ2-4; D unclear. Trimming removed 5 bases from V and 3 bases from J, with 11 bases in between. Germline V gene lookup returns CDR1 SGHAT and CDR2 FQDESV (reference sequence). The CDR3 totals 14 residues.

The chain recombines TRBV5-1 with TRBJ2-1; D remains ambiguous. Per germline, CDR1 SGHRS and CDR2 YFSETQ. The V and J ends lost 4 bases and 5 bases respectively, with 10 bases between them. This CDR3 has 13 amino acids. The CDR3 region is CASSGRVNNEQFF. CDR3 sequence (DNA): TGCGCCAGCAGCGGCCGGGTTAACAATGAGCAGTTCTTC. Full variable domain (rest looked up from reference TRBV5-1 and TRBJ2-1): KAGVTQTPRYLIKTRGQQVTLSCSPISGHRSVSWYQQTPGQGLQFLFEYFSETQRNKGNFPGRFSGRQFSNSRSEMNVSTLELGDSALYLCASSGRVNNEQFFGPGTRLTVL.

The rearrangement links TRBV7-9 to TRBJ1-2, with no clear D. The CDR3 is 15 residues long. V dropped 4 bases and J dropped 7 bases, with 19 bases sitting between them. The germline gives CDR1 SEHNR, CDR2 FQNEAQ (reference sequence). DNA of the CDR3: TGTGCCAGCAGCTCTTCCTCAAGGGCCGGAGGTGGCTACACCTTC. Its protein product is CASSSSSRAGGGYTF.

This chain joins TRBV6-5 and TRBJ1-2; a possible D gene is TRBD1 (6 bases). Trimming stripped 2 bases from V and 8 bases from J, with 18 bases between. Germline values: CDR1 MNHEY, CDR2 SVGAGI. The CDR3 runs to 15 residues. The CDR3 nucleotides read TGTGCCAGCAGTTACACGAAGGTCCAGGGGATAGGCTACACCTTC. It specifies CASSYTKVQGIGYTF.

This chain links TRBV6-5 with TRBJ1-3; a weak D match, TRBD1 (6 bases). The V end was cut by 6 bases, the J end by 5 bases, with 8 bases between. Germline V gives CDR1 MNHEY, CDR2 SVGAGI. The CDR3 runs to 12 residues. The CDR3 DNA sequence: TGTGCCAGCAGACAGGGTAGAAACACCATATATTTT. It encodes CASRQGRNTIYF.

V is TRBV3-1 (or the pseudogene TRBV3-2) and J is TRBJ2-3; D is unresolved. Trimming took 4 bases from V and 4 from J, leaving 9 bases between them. The CDR3 is 13 amino acids. Germline loops: CDR1 LGHDT, CDR2 YNNKEL (reference sequence). DNA for the CDR3: TGTGCCAGCAGCCCGTATTCTCCAGATACGCAGTATTTT. Translation gives CASSPYSPDTQYF.

The rearrangement links TRBV5-1 to TRBJ1-1, with D possibly TRBD1 on 5 matching bases. Trimming removed 3 bases from V and 4 bases from J, with 13 bases in between. Germline V gene sequence: CDR1 SGHRS, CDR2 YFSETQ. The CDR3 spans 14 residues. CDR3 nucleotide sequence: TGCGCCAGCAGCTCAGCCCAGGGTTCCACTGAAGCTTTCTTT. As protein: CASSSAQGSTEAFF.

The J gene is TRBJ2-2, the V gene TRBV15, with D possibly matching TRBD1 (5 bases). This CDR3 comprises 15 residues. Trimming took 1 base from V and 1 from J, leaving 7 bases between them. Germline CDR1 and CDR2: LNHNV and YYDKDF (reference sequence). For the CDR3, the DNA is TGTGCCACCAGCAGAGGGCAGGGGAACACCGGGGAGCTGTTTTTT. It specifies CATSRGQGNTGELFF.

Only a few counts were recorded for this clone. This chain's CDR3 is CASSPVVEVGAFF. The DNA for the CDR3 is TGTGCCAGCTCACCGGTGGTTGAGGTTGGAGCTTTCTTT. The gene calls are TRBV18 and TRBJ1-1; D is undetermined. V was shortened by 3 bases and J by 10 bases, with 15 bases between the two germline ends. Germline CDR1 is KGHSH and CDR2 is LQKENI. CDR3 length: 13 amino acids. The full variable domain, completed using reference TRBV18 and TRBJ1-1, is NAGVMQNPRHLVRRRGQEARLRCSPMKGHSHVYWYRQLPEEGLKFMVYLQKENIIDESGMPKERFSAEFPKEGPSILRIQQVVRGDSAAYFCASSPVVEVGAFFGQGTRLTVV.

The chain couples TRBV20-1 to TRBJ1-6; D might be TRBD1 (5 bases). V shed 3 bases and J shed 9 bases, with 15 bases lying between them. Germline-derived CDR1 and CDR2 are DFQATT and SNEGSKA (reference sequence). This CDR3 has 14 residues. The CDR3 DNA reads TGCAGTGCTAGTCGGGGGACGGATAGTTCACCCCTCCACTTT. Translating it yields CSASRGTDSSPLHF.

V and J are TRBV11-3 and TRBJ1-6; D gene uncertain. This CDR3 is 16 amino acids long. Trimming removed 1 base from V and 8 bases from J, with 15 bases in between. Germline CDR1 reads SGHNT; CDR2 reads YENEEA. CDR3: CASSLAFRPEDSPLHF. In DNA form, the CDR3 reads TGTGCCAGCAGCTTAGCTTTTCGACCGGAGGATTCACCCCTCCACTTT. The entire variable domain, with the rest obtained from reference TRBV11-3 and TRBJ1-6, is as follows: EAGVVQSPRYKIIEKKQPVAFWCNPISGHNTLYWYLQNLGQGPELLIRYENEEAVDDSQLPKDRFSAERLKGVDSTLKIQPAELGDSAVYLCASSLAFRPEDSPLHFGNGTRLTVT.

The DNA of the CDR3 is TGTGCCAGCAGTGGTGGAATGAGGGATAGACCTTATACGCAGTATTTT. It is translated as CASSGGMRDRPYTQYF. The V call is TRBV28, the J call TRBJ2-3, with D maybe TRBD2 (5 bases). This CDR3 is built from 16 residues. Trimming removed 5 bases at V and 7 bases at J, with 22 bases between. Germline V lookup: CDR1 MDHEN, CDR2 SYDVKM.

Here the CDR3 reads CASSQVSGGVWVENSPLHF. The CDR3 DNA follows: TGCGCCAGCAGCCAAGTTTCGGGAGGGGTTTGGGTCGAGAATTCACCCCTCCACTTT. The chain couples TRBV4-1 to TRBJ1-6, with D possibly matching TRBD1 (5 bases). Deletions cut 1 base from V and 7 bases from J, with 23 bases between. This CDR3 has 19 amino acids. CDR1 is MGHRA and CDR2 is YSYEKL in the germline V gene.

The chain is built from TRBV6-5 and TRBJ1-4, with 7 bases aligning to TRBD1. The CDR3 totals 15 residues. The V gene end was trimmed by 4 bases and the J gene end by 6 bases; junction bases not matched to a gene: 8. Germline loops: CDR1 MNHEY, CDR2 SVGAGI. The CDR3: CASSSGQDTYEKLFF. The CDR3, as DNA: TGTGCCAGCAGTTCCGGACAGGACACCTATGAAAAACTGTTTTTT.

The rearrangement links TRBV7-8 to TRBJ2-2; D is uncertain. The CDR3 consists of 14 residues. V was cut by 3 bases and J by 1 base, with 6 bases left in between. Germline-derived CDR1 and CDR2 are SGHVS and FQNEAQ. In nucleotides, the CDR3 is TGTGCCAGCAGCTTTCCCAGGAACACCGGGGAGCTGTTTTTT. Translated, it gives CASSFPRNTGELFF.

V gene TRBV5-1 combines with J gene TRBJ1-1; 8 positions agree with TRBD1. The trim removed 1 base at V and 1 base at J, leaving 3 bases unmatched. Germline V gives CDR1 SGHRS, CDR2 YFSETQ. This CDR3 contains 15 residues. The CDR3 DNA sequence: TGCGCCAGCAGCTTGTTGGGACAGGAGAACACTGAAGCTTTCTTT. Amino acids: CASSLLGQENTEAFF. Supplemented by reference TRBV5-1 and TRBJ1-1, the full variable domain reads KAGVTQTPRYLIKTRGQQVTLSCSPISGHRSVSWYQQTPGQGLQFLFEYFSETQRNKGNFPGRFSGRQFSNSRSEMNVSTLELGDSALYLCASSLLGQENTEAFFGQGTRLTVV.

The gene calls are TRBV30 and TRBJ1-2, with 9 positions matching TRBD1. This CDR3 contains 14 residues. V trimming: 5 bases; J trimming: 2 bases; junction bases outside the gene matches: 6. Germline V gene data show CDR1 as GTSNPN and CDR2 as SVGIG (reference sequence). This CDR3 reads CAWVTGGLNYGYTF. CDR3 nucleotides: TGTGCCTGGGTCACAGGGGGCCTGAACTATGGCTACACCTTC.

This chain connects TRBV28 to TRBJ1-2; 7 bases match TRBD1. CDR3 length: 12 amino acids. V was pared by 5 bases and J by 10 bases, with 7 bases of the junction left unmatched. Germline values: CDR1 MDHEN, CDR2 SYDVKM. In nucleotides, the CDR3 is TGTGCCAGCAGTGTGACAGGGTCGCTCTACACCTTC. The encoded protein is CASSVTGSLYTF.

This chain joins TRBV4-1 and TRBJ2-7, with a tentative D call TRBD1 (6 bases). Germline V gene lookup returns CDR1 MGHRA and CDR2 YSYEKL. The CDR3 spans 14 residues. V was pared by 1 base and J by 7 bases, with 14 bases between. CDR3 bases: TGCGCCAGCAGCCAAGGTCAGGGGACGGGGGAGCAGTACTTC. Protein sequence: CASSQGQGTGEQYF.